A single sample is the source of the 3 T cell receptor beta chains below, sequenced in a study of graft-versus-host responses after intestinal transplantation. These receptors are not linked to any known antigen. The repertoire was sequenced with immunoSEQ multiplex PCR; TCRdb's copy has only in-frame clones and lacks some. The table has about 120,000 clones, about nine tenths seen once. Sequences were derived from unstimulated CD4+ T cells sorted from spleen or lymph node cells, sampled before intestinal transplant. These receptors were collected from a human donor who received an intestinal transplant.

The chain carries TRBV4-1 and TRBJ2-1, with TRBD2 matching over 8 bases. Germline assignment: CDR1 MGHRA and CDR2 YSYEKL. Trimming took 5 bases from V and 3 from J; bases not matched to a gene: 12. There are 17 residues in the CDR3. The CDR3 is CASSKGYWTSSYNEQFF. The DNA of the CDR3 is TGCGCCAGCAGCAAAGGATATTGGACTAGCAGCTACAATGAGCAGTTCTTC.

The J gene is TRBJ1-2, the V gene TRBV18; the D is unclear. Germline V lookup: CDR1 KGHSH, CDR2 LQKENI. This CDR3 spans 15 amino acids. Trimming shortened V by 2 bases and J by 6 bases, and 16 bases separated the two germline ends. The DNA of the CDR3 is TGTGCCAGCTCACCATACTCAAGAGGGAGCGATGGCTACACCTTC. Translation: CASSPYSRGSDGYTF.

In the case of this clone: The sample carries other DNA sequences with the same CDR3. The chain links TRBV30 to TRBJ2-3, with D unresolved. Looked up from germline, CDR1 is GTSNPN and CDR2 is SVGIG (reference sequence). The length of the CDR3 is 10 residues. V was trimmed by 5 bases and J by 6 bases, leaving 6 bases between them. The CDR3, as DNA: TGTGCCTGGGGCAGGGATACGCAGTATTTT. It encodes CAWGRDTQYF.